This T cell receptor (beta chain) was retrieved from a study of OX40 agonist ivuxolimab in advanced cancers. Autoimmune disease history or systemic immunosuppression barred patients. Regarding the study as a whole: With doses of 0.1 to 3.0 mg/kg, CD4+ and CD8+ blood T cells had undergone clonal expansion by week 6.

Notes on this clone: Its antigen is unknown.

Only in-frame clones appear in the TCRdb table, and some are missing; sequencing was by immunoSEQ multiplex PCR. The profile shows about 80,000 clones, about 92% of them singletons. Specimen: CD4+ or CD8+ T cells sorted from blood, collected in a trial of the OX40 agonist ivuxolimab. The TCR originated in an adult with an advanced solid tumor such as melanoma, head and neck, liver or kidney cancer.

The DNA for the CDR3 is TGCGCCAGCAGCCAAGTGTCACGGGACAGACCTTTCACTGAAGCTTTCTTT. Translation: CASSQVSRDRPFTEAFF. V and J are TRBV4-1 and TRBJ1-1, with 7 bases aligning to TRBD1. The CDR3 is made up of 17 amino acids. CDR1 is MGHRA, CDR2 YSYEKL, per germline. The V gene end was trimmed by 1 base and the J gene end by 4 bases; junction bases not matched to a gene: 12.